This TCR beta chain comes out of a study of early T cells in non-severe SARS-CoV-2 infection. This clonotype was seen many times. Antigen specificity is unknown. This CDR3 is 13 amino acids long. CDR1 is MDHEN, CDR2 SYDVKM, per germline. Trimming removed 6 bases from V and 3 bases from J, with 10 bases in between. General study points: A preference for anti-spike CD8 responses marked VDJdb matching, which missed private and CD4 specificities.

TCRdb processed the 5' RACE reads anew with MiXCR; each CDR3 protein has one entry. The sample lists about 82,000 distinct CDR3 sequences; approximately 13% were seen once. This chain connects TRBV28 to TRBJ2-3; D gene uncertain. Sample: whole blood. The TCR was taken from an adult who was a healthcare worker with PCR-confirmed SARS-CoV-2 infection or an uninfected control (not recorded which). The CDR3 is CASRVTGTDTQYF. CDR3 sequence (DNA): TGTGCCAGCAGGGTAACCGGGACAGATACGCAGTATTTT.